What follows is one T cell receptor (beta chain) and its context. This sample is part of a study of blood T cell repertoires in COVID-19. This table comes from immunoSEQ multiplex PCR, and its TCRdb copy is limited to in-frame clones, with some not included. The table has about 330,000 clones, 92% seen once; the top ten hold around a sixth. In germline, CDR1 is SGHTA, CDR2 FQGNSA. This CDR3 spans 13 amino acids. The V end was cut by 5 bases, the J end by 8 bases, with 12 bases between. The chain carries TRBV7-2 and TRBJ2-2, with a weak D call TRBD2 (6 bases). The clonotype comes from a woman under 40 who had recovered from COVID-19. The material sequenced was PBMCs or T cells enriched from blood (not recorded which). The DNA for the CDR3 is TGTGCCAGCAGCCGGAGGGAAGGGGGGGAGCTGTTTTTT. It translates to CASSRREGGELFF.